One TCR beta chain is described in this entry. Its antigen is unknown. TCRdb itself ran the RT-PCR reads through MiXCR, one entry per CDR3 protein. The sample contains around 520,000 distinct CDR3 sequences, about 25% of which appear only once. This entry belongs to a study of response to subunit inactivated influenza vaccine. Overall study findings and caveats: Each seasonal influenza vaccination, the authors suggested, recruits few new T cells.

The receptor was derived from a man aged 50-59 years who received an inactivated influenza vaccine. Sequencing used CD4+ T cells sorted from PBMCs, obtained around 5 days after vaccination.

CDR3 sequence (DNA): TGCGCCAGCAGCAGTGTACGGCTAGCGGGTACAGATACGCAGTATTTT. Translation gives CASSSVRLAGTDTQYF. The chain uses TRBV5-1 and TRBJ2-3, with 8 bases aligning to TRBD2. Germline assignment: CDR1 SGHRS and CDR2 YFSETQ. The CDR3 has 16 residues. J was trimmed by 3 bases and V by 4 bases; bases with no gene match: 10.